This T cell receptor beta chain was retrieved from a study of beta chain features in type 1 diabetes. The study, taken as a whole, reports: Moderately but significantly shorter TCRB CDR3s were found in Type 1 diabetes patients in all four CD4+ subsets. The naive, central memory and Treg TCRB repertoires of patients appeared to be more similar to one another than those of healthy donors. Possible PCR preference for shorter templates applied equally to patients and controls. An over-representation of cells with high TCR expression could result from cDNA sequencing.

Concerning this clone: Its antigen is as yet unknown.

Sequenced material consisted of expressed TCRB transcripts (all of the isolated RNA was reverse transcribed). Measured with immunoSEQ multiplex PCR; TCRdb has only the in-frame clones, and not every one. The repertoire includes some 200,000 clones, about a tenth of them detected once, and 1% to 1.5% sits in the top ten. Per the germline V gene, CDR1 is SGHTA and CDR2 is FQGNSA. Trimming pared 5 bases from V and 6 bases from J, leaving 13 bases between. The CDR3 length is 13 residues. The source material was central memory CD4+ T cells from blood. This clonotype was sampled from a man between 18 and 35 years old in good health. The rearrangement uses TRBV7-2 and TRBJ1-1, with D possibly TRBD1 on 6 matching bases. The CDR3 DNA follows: TGTGCCAGCAGCCCACAGGGCCGCGCTGAAGCTTTCTTT. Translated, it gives CASSPQGRAEAFF.